What follows are 21 T cell receptor beta chains derived from one specimen sequenced in a study of blood T cell repertoires in COVID-19. This table comes from immunoSEQ multiplex PCR, and its TCRdb copy is limited to in-frame clones, with some not included. The repertoire includes fewer than 200,000 clones, about 88% of them detected once, and under 6% sits in the top ten. Sequencing used peripheral blood. Receptors were obtained from a woman aged 45-65 years with COVID-19, enrolled during active disease.

The V and J genes are TRBV18 and TRBJ2-1; TRBD2 agrees at 11 bases. The V segment lost 3 bases and the J segment 6 bases; nucleotides outside the gene matches: 7. This CDR3 contains 16 residues. CDR1 and CDR2 (germline): KGHSH, LQKENI. The CDR3, as DNA: TGTGCCAGCTCACCTTATAGCGGGGGGGCCGGCAATGAGCAGTTCTTC. Translation gives CASSPYSGGAGNEQFF. The full variable domain, in which reference TRBV18 and TRBJ2-1 provide the parts outside the CDR3, is NAGVMQNPRHLVRRRGQEARLRCSPMKGHSHVYWYRQLPEEGLKFMVYLQKENIIDESGMPKERFSAEFPKEGPSILRIQQVVRGDSAAYFCASSPYSGGAGNEQFFGPGTRLTVL.

This chain connects TRBV28 to TRBJ1-4, with TRBD1 identical over 10 bases. Trimming at V came to 5 bases and at J to 10 bases, leaving 10 bases not matched to a gene. Germline-derived CDR1 and CDR2 are MDHEN and SYDVKM. This CDR3 region has 15 residues. CDR3 in DNA: TGTGCCAGCAGTACAACCGGGACAGGGGTTGGAAAACTGTTTTTT. Translating it yields CASSTTGTGVGKLFF.

J is TRBJ2-6 and V is TRBV4-3, with no clear D. The CDR3 is 13 residues long. Per germline, CDR1 LGHNA and CDR2 YSLEER. The V and J ends lost 4 bases and 3 bases respectively, with 4 bases between them. In nucleotides, the CDR3 is TGCGCCAGCAGCCCCCATGGGGCCAACGTCCTGACTTTC. It is translated as CASSPHGANVLTF.

This clone was detected a few times. The chain couples TRBV27 to TRBJ2-7, with 7 positions matching TRBD1. The CDR3 runs 17 residues. With V trimmed by 5 bases and J by 1 base, 14 bases remained unmatched. Germline CDR1 and CDR2: MNHEY and SMNVEV (reference sequence). The CDR3 nucleotides read TGTGCCAGCAGTCAATCGACAGGGCCATCTTTATCCTACGAGCAGTACTTC. It codes for CASSQSTGPSLSYEQYF.

Only one count was recorded for this clone. This chain links TRBV4-1 with TRBJ1-5; TRBD1 agrees at 9 bases. V lost 2 bases to trimming and J lost 7 bases; unmatched junction nucleotides: 9. The CDR3 has 16 residues. Per the germline V gene, CDR1 is MGHRA and CDR2 is YSYEKL. The CDR3 bases are TGCGCCAGCAGCCAACTGGACAGGGGAGAGGGACAGCCCCAGCATTTT. As protein: CASSQLDRGEGQPQHF.

The gene calls are TRBV29-1 and TRBJ1-4; D remains unclear. There are 11 residues in the CDR3. V lost 4 bases to trimming and J lost 5 bases, with 5 bases between them. Germline V gene lookup returns CDR1 SQVTM and CDR2 ANQGSEA. The CDR3 DNA is TGCAGCGTTGGAGGGAATGAAAAACTGTTTTTT. It codes for CSVGGNEKLFF.

The rearrangement links TRBV7-2 to TRBJ2-1, with 9 positions matching TRBD1. The CDR3 covers 14 residues. Germline CDR1 reads SGHTA; CDR2 reads FQGNSA. J was trimmed by 6 bases and V by 3 bases; bases with no gene match: 3. The CDR3 loop reads CASSFDRGGNEQFF. The CDR3 nucleotides read TGTGCCAGCAGCTTCGACAGGGGGGGCAATGAGCAGTTCTTC. Looking up the rest from reference TRBV7-2 and TRBJ2-1 gives the full variable domain: GAGVSQSPSNKVTEKGKDVELRCDPISGHTALYWYRQSLGQGLEFLIYFQGNSAPDKSGLPSDRFSAERTGGSVSTLTIQRTQQEDSAVYLCASSFDRGGNEQFFGPGTRLTVL.

The genes are TRBV7-3 and TRBJ2-7; 8 nucleotides line up with TRBD1. Unmatched junction bases numbered 6, after V lost 2 bases and J lost 9 bases. The CDR3 length is 13 residues. Germline V gene lookup returns CDR1 SGHTA and CDR2 FQGTGA. Written as DNA, the CDR3 is TGTGCCAGCAGCTTAGGCGACAGGGGCCGGCAGTACTTC. It specifies CASSLGDRGRQYF.

The genes are TRBV18 and TRBJ1-5; 7 bases align to TRBD1. Losses at the gene ends were 3 bases for V and 4 bases for J; bases not matched to a gene: 6. The CDR3 sequence is 15 residues long. Per germline, CDR1 KGHSH and CDR2 LQKENI. CDR3 bases: TGTGCCAGCTCACCGGCGCAGGGGGAAAATCAGCCCCAGCATTTT. It codes for CASSPAQGENQPQHF.

A note on this clone: Other DNA sequences of this sample code for an identical CDR3. J is TRBJ2-4 and V is TRBV4-1, with D possibly matching TRBD1 (6 bases). Germline CDR1 reads MGHRA; CDR2 reads YSYEKL. The CDR3 consists of 14 residues. The germline V and J ends were trimmed by 4 bases and 8 bases, with 15 bases remaining between them. CDR3 amino acids: CASSRRESGDIQYF. As DNA, the CDR3 is TGCGCCAGCAGCCGCAGGGAGTCAGGGGACATTCAGTACTTC.

This clone was counted a single time. The genes are TRBV3-1 (or the pseudogene TRBV3-2) and TRBJ1-1; a weak D match, TRBD1 (5 bases). Germline V CDR1 and CDR2: LGHDT, YNNKEL (reference sequence). The ends were cut back, 1 base at V and 10 bases at J, with 13 bases in the middle. CDR3 size: 13 residues. For the CDR3, the DNA is TGTGCCAGCAGCCAAGTAGAGCGCGGGGGAGCTTTCTTT. Translating it yields CASSQVERGGAFF.

This chain uses TRBV30 with TRBJ2-7; 8 bases agree with TRBD1. Germline CDR1 GTSNPN, CDR2 SVGIG (reference sequence). Trimming cost V 0 bases and J 6 bases; bases outside gene matches: 7. There are 14 residues in the CDR3. The CDR3 loop reads CAWSVGQGAVEQYF. The CDR3 DNA follows: TGTGCCTGGAGTGTGGGCCAGGGGGCGGTCGAGCAGTACTTC.

This chain connects TRBV6-6 to TRBJ2-2, with D possibly matching TRBD1 (6 bases). Looked up from germline, CDR1 is MNHNY and CDR2 is SVGAGI (reference sequence). V gave up 5 bases and J gave up 1 base, with 8 bases separating them. The CDR3 runs 14 residues. CDR3 coding DNA: TGTGCCAGCAGTCACAGGGAGAACACCGGGGAGCTGTTTTTT. It encodes CASSHRENTGELFF.

The gene calls are TRBV24-1 and TRBJ1-5; the D is unclear. In germline, CDR1 is KGHDR, CDR2 SFDVKD. Trimming left V 8 bases short and J 0 bases short, with 13 bases between. The CDR3 has 15 amino acids. CDR3 sequence: CATIRDLYSNQPQHF. Written as DNA, the CDR3 is TGTGCCACCATCCGGGATCTCTATAGCAATCAGCCCCAGCATTTT.

The rearrangement links TRBV30 to TRBJ2-7; D is perhaps TRBD1 (5 bases). CDR1 and CDR2 (germline): GTSNPN, SVGIG (reference sequence). Trimming shortened V by 1 base and J by 7 bases, and 8 bases separated the two germline ends. The CDR3 consists of 11 residues. The CDR3 bases are TGTGCCTGGAGTGGACAGTCTGAGCAGTACTTC. The encoded protein is CAWSGQSEQYF.

The chain combines TRBV5-1 with TRBJ2-7; 7 bases match TRBD2. V was clipped by 0 bases and J by 7 bases; unmatched bases: 1. This CDR3 region has 12 residues. Germline V CDR1 and CDR2: SGHRS, YFSETQ. For the CDR3, the DNA is TGCGCCAGCAGCTTGGCCGGGGGGGAGCAGTACTTC. It translates to CASSLAGGEQYF.

As to this clone: Because the CDR3 is missing its conserved closing phenylalanine or tryptophan, this is likely a read error. The DNA is left out, because the CDR3 cannot be placed on it with certainty; the CDR3 is given as TCRdb lists it. The chain has TRBV5-8 and TRBJ2-7; the listed D gene, TRBD1, was not tested against the DNA. The CDR3 is made up of 11 amino acids, end residues included. Germline CDR1 SGHTS, CDR2 YDEGEE. CDR3 region: CASRLAGGASL.

The chain is built from TRBV5-4 and TRBJ2-3; 10 bases agree with TRBD2. V was clipped by 1 base and J by 6 bases; unmatched bases: 5. This CDR3 is built from 15 residues. Germline assignment: CDR1 SGHNT and CDR2 YYREEE (reference sequence). The CDR3 nucleotides are TGTGCCAGCAGCTTGCTTCTAGCGGGGGCTGATACGCAGTATTTT. Its translation: CASSLLLAGADTQYF.

The V call is TRBV28, the J call TRBJ1-2; D is uncertain. This CDR3 has 13 amino acids. V dropped 3 bases and J dropped 4 bases, with 9 bases sitting between them. Germline CDR1 and CDR2: MDHEN and SYDVKM. CDR3 region: CASSFIHGYGYTF. As DNA, the CDR3 is TGTGCCAGCAGTTTTATTCACGGCTATGGCTACACCTTC.

This chain uses TRBV5-6 with TRBJ2-3; 7 bases match TRBD1. V shed 3 bases and J 4 bases; nucleotides not matched to a gene: 2. This CDR3 is built from 13 residues. Germline CDR1 reads SGHDT; CDR2 reads YYEEEE. CDR3 loop: CASSYRGADTQYF. The CDR3 nucleotides are TGTGCCAGCAGCTACAGGGGTGCAGATACGCAGTATTTT.

CDR3 nucleotides: TGTGCCTGGAACCATCCAGGTGAAAAACTGTTTTTT. It yields the protein CAWNHPGEKLFF. The chain combines TRBV30 with TRBJ1-4; D remains unclear. Germline assignment: CDR1 GTSNPN and CDR2 SVGIG (reference sequence). The CDR3 is 12 residues long. V lost 4 bases and J 7 bases, leaving 10 bases between the germline ends.